One and the same sample provided the 29 T cell receptor beta chains below, sequenced in a study of control samples from healthy donors and cancer patients. The table came from immunoSEQ multiplex PCR; TCRdb's copy has only in-frame clones and leaves some out. The data show under 200,000 clones, roughly 95% seen once. The source material was blood. These receptors all stem from a woman in her twenties or thirties in good health.

This sequence joins TRBV5-4 and TRBJ1-4; 10 bases are a match to TRBD1. Germline CDR1 SGHNT, CDR2 YYREEE (reference sequence). Trimming took 4 bases from V and 11 from J; bases not matched to a gene: 11. The CDR3 has 15 residues. The CDR3 DNA is TGTGCCAGCAGCCCGGGGACAGGGGCTTCGAGCAAACTGTTTTTT. This encodes CASSPGTGASSKLFF. Based on the CDR3 plus reference TRBV5-4 and TRBJ1-4, the full variable domain is ETGVTQSPTHLIKTRGQQVTLRCSSQSGHNTVSWYQQALGQGPQFIFQYYREEENGRGNFPPRFSGLQFPNYSSELNVNALELDDSALYLCASSPGTGASSKLFFGSGTQLSVL.

This clone was recorded once. The chain couples TRBV28 to TRBJ2-3, with 7 bases fitting TRBD2. After removal of 2 bases from V and 3 bases from J, the junction contained 2 bases not matched to a gene. The CDR3 is 14 residues long. Looked up from germline, CDR1 is MDHEN and CDR2 is SYDVKM. CDR3 nucleotides: TGTGCCAGCAGTTTAACCGGGGGGACAGATACGCAGTATTTT. Its translation is CASSLTGGTDTQYF.

This clone was detected once. The rearrangement links TRBV6-1 to TRBJ1-2; perhaps TRBD1 as D (6 bases). The germline V gene has CDR1 MNHNS and CDR2 SASEGT. Deletions cut 5 bases from V and 7 bases from J, with 17 bases between. The CDR3 length is 14 residues. CDR3 residues: CASSFFGTRGGYTF. The CDR3 DNA sequence: TGTGCCAGCAGTTTCTTCGGGACAAGGGGTGGCTACACCTTC.

V gene TRBV2 combines with J gene TRBJ1-1; unclear D gene. The CDR3 contains 16 residues. Trimming took 0 bases from V and 0 from J, leaving 11 bases between them. Germline V gene lookup returns CDR1 SNHLY and CDR2 FYNNEI. CDR3 in DNA: TGTGCCAGCAGTGAAGCCGACACAGAAGTGAACACTGAAGCTTTCTTT. It is translated as CASSEADTEVNTEAFF.

J is TRBJ2-1 and V is TRBV27, with 11 bases aligning to TRBD2. V was pared by 5 bases and J by 6 bases, with 3 bases of the junction left unmatched. The V gene's germline CDR1 is MNHEY and CDR2 SMNVEV (reference sequence). CDR3 size: 14 residues. CDR3 coding DNA: TGTGCCAGCAGTCACGGGACTAGCGGCAATGAGCAGTTCTTC. Translated, it gives CASSHGTSGNEQFF.

The chain uses TRBV2 and TRBJ2-3; TRBD2 might be the D (6 bases). The germline V and J ends were trimmed by 8 bases and 0 bases, with 15 bases remaining between them. Germline V gene lookup returns CDR1 SNHLY and CDR2 FYNNEI. The CDR3 is made up of 15 amino acids. CDR3 region: CASYGGLFSTDTQYF. The CDR3 bases are TGTGCCAGCTACGGGGGACTCTTTAGCACAGATACGCAGTATTTT. Combining the CDR3 with reference TRBV2 and TRBJ2-3 gives the whole variable domain EPEVTQTPSHQVTQMGQEVILRCVPISNHLYFYWYRQILGQKVEFLVSFYNNEISEKSEIFDDQFSVERPDGSNFTLKIRSTKLEDSAMYFCASYGGLFSTDTQYFGPGTRLTVL.

This clone was counted once. The rearrangement uses TRBV7-8 and TRBJ1-2; TRBD1 might be the D (5 bases). This CDR3 region has 17 residues. V was shortened by 0 bases and J by 8 bases, with 22 bases between the two germline ends. Looked up from germline, CDR1 is SGHVS and CDR2 is FQNEAQ. Here the CDR3 reads CASSLAGLLKSGGGYTF. The CDR3, as DNA: TGTGCCAGCAGCTTAGCAGGGCTTTTGAAATCGGGGGGAGGCTACACCTTC.

This clone was seen once. This chain connects TRBV5-1 to TRBJ2-5, with D possibly matching TRBD2 (5 bases). This CDR3 has 15 residues. The ends were cut back, 0 bases at V and 7 bases at J, with 16 bases in the middle. The germline V gene has CDR1 SGHRS and CDR2 YFSETQ. CDR3 amino acids: CASSLDWASHGTQYF. In nucleotides, the CDR3 is TGCGCCAGCAGCTTGGATTGGGCTAGCCATGGGACCCAGTACTTC.

This clone was seen a single time. The V and J genes are TRBV24-1 and TRBJ2-1; TRBD1 aligns across 9 bases. This CDR3 is 16 amino acids long. The trim removed 4 bases at V and 8 bases at J, leaving 11 bases unmatched. Germline values: CDR1 KGHDR, CDR2 SFDVKD. The CDR3 loop is CATSETGTGLGYEQFF. CDR3 sequence (DNA): TGTGCCACCAGTGAAACCGGGACAGGGCTGGGCTATGAGCAGTTCTTC.

The CDR3 region is CASSESFSGREVGNEQFF. The CDR3 DNA is TGCGCCAGCAGTGAGTCGTTTTCAGGGCGAGAAGTAGGTAATGAGCAGTTCTTC. V and J are TRBV10-2 and TRBJ2-1; D is possibly TRBD1 (5 bases). Trimming stripped 0 bases from V and 7 bases from J, with 22 bases between. The CDR3 runs to 18 residues. The germline CDR1 and CDR2 sequences are WSHSY and SAAADI.

The chain couples TRBV9 to TRBJ1-1, with a possible D match to TRBD1 (6 bases). This CDR3 has 17 residues. Germline loops: CDR1 SGDLS, CDR2 YYNGEE. Trimming shortened V by 0 bases and J by 4 bases, and 19 bases separated the two germline ends. In DNA, the CDR3 is TGTGCCAGCAGCGTAGATCGCTCGGGGGCGCTGGGCACTGAAGCTTTCTTT. Translated: CASSVDRSGALGTEAFF. Complete variable domain (other parts from reference TRBV9 and TRBJ1-1): DSGVTQTPKHLITATGQRVTLRCSPRSGDLSVYWYQQSLDQGLQFLIQYYNGEERAKGNILERFSAQQFPDLHSELNLSSLELGDSALYFCASSVDRSGALGTEAFFGQGTRLTVV.

This chain connects TRBV2 to TRBJ2-7, with a possible D match to TRBD1 (6 bases). CDR1 SNHLY and CDR2 FYNNEI come from the germline V gene. CDR3 size: 14 residues. Trimming took 2 bases from V and 1 from J, leaving 9 bases between them. The CDR3 nucleotides read TGTGCCAGCAGTGAATCAGGACAGTCCTACGAGCAGTACTTC. This translates into CASSESGQSYEQYF. The variable domain in full, completed from reference TRBV2 and TRBJ2-7, reads EPEVTQTPSHQVTQMGQEVILRCVPISNHLYFYWYRQILGQKVEFLVSFYNNEISEKSEIFDDQFSVERPDGSNFTLKIRSTKLEDSAMYFCASSESGQSYEQYFGPGTRLTVT.

The V and J genes are TRBV6-6 and TRBJ1-5; D not resolved. V was pared by 2 bases and J by 6 bases, with 14 bases between. This CDR3 is built from 15 residues. The V gene's germline CDR1 is MNHNY and CDR2 SVGAGI (reference sequence). Here the CDR3 reads CASSYGSQTGQPQHF. In nucleotides, the CDR3 is TGTGCCAGCAGTTACGGGTCTCAGACGGGTCAGCCCCAGCATTTT.

This chain links TRBV5-1 with TRBJ2-5; D not certain. Trimming left V 5 bases short and J 1 base short, with 9 bases between. Germline V gives CDR1 SGHRS, CDR2 YFSETQ. The CDR3 totals 13 residues. This CDR3 is CASRVRPQETQYF. CDR3 nucleotide sequence: TGCGCCAGCAGGGTTAGGCCCCAAGAGACCCAGTACTTC. Complete variable domain (other parts from reference TRBV5-1 and TRBJ2-5): KAGVTQTPRYLIKTRGQQVTLSCSPISGHRSVSWYQQTPGQGLQFLFEYFSETQRNKGNFPGRFSGRQFSNSRSEMNVSTLELGDSALYLCASRVRPQETQYFGPGTRLLVL.

This chain links TRBV18 with TRBJ1-1, with a weak D call TRBD1 (6 bases). The CDR3 is made up of 15 amino acids. The V gene lost 3 bases and the J gene lost 0 bases, with 11 bases spanning the gap. Per germline, CDR1 KGHSH and CDR2 LQKENI. The DNA for the CDR3 is TGTGCCAGCTCACCTTCAGGACAGCTGAACACTGAAGCTTTCTTT. It is translated as CASSPSGQLNTEAFF.

Comments on this clone: The sample contains more than one DNA sequence encoding this CDR3. The chain joins TRBV18 to TRBJ1-5, with 8 bases fitting TRBD1. V lost 3 bases to trimming and J lost 6 bases; unmatched junction nucleotides: 4. Germline assignment: CDR1 KGHSH and CDR2 LQKENI. The CDR3 runs 14 residues. CDR3 nucleotide sequence: TGTGCCAGCTCACCGGGGACAGGAGGTCAGCCCCAGCATTTT. Amino acid sequence: CASSPGTGGQPQHF.

This chain uses TRBV28 with TRBJ2-6; TRBD1 is a possible D gene (7 bases). Germline V gene sequence: CDR1 MDHEN, CDR2 SYDVKM. The V gene lost 4 bases and the J gene lost 7 bases, with 14 bases spanning the gap. The CDR3 has 15 amino acids. Written as DNA, the CDR3 is TGTGCCAGCAGTTCCCCAGGGGGGACAGCCAACGTCCTGACTTTC. Translated: CASSSPGGTANVLTF.

The chain joins TRBV25-1 to TRBJ1-5, with 10 positions matching TRBD1. The germline gives CDR1 MGHDK, CDR2 SYGVNS. CDR3 length equals 15 residues. Unmatched junction bases numbered 7, after V lost 7 bases and J lost 4 bases. The CDR3 DNA sequence: TGTGCCAGCAAGGGACAGGGGTTTGGTAATCAGCCCCAGCATTTT. Protein product: CASKGQGFGNQPQHF.

The chain joins TRBV14 to TRBJ2-5, with 8 positions matching TRBD2. The V gene end was trimmed by 6 bases and the J gene end by 4 bases; junction bases not matched to a gene: 10. The CDR3 length is 15 residues. In germline, CDR1 is SGHDN, CDR2 FVKESK. The CDR3 is CASRPGGRRRETQYF. The CDR3 DNA follows: TGTGCCAGCAGGCCGGGCGGGAGGCGGAGAGAGACCCAGTACTTC.

The J gene is TRBJ1-2, the V gene TRBV28, with a possible D match to TRBD1 (6 bases). With 7 bases removed from V and 5 bases from J, the gap between germline ends came to 17 bases. CDR3 length: 14 amino acids. Germline V gives CDR1 MDHEN, CDR2 SYDVKM. The CDR3 region is CASTPGQEIYGYTF. CDR3 bases: TGTGCCAGCACCCCGGGACAAGAGATTTATGGCTACACCTTC.

This rearrangement joins TRBV28 to TRBJ1-5, with 8 bases lining up with TRBD1. The CDR3 spans 18 residues. From germline, CDR1 is MDHEN and CDR2 SYDVKM. J gave up 0 bases and V 7 bases, and 14 bases lay outside the gene matches. CDR3 DNA: TGTGCCAGCACGAACACCGGACAGGGACTCTATAGCAATCAGCCCCAGCATTTT. Protein: CASTNTGQGLYSNQPQHF.

The chain uses TRBV29-1 and TRBJ2-1, with a tentative D call TRBD2 (5 bases). This CDR3 spans 15 amino acids. V lost 8 bases and J 4 bases, leaving 21 bases between the germline ends. Germline lookup yields CDR1 SQVTM and CDR2 ANQGSEA. The CDR3 here is CSSPGKGRGYNEQFF. CDR3 DNA sequence: TGCAGCTCCCCGGGTAAAGGACGGGGTTACAATGAGCAGTTCTTC.

The J gene is TRBJ1-4, the V gene TRBV25-1, with 8 bases fitting TRBD1. The junction had 9 bases not matched to a gene; V was cut back by 3 bases and J by 6 bases. CDR1 and CDR2 from the germline V gene are MGHDK and SYGVNS. This CDR3 region has 16 residues. The CDR3 is CASSELPQGADEKLFF. DNA for the CDR3: TGTGCCAGCAGTGAGCTCCCCCAGGGGGCGGATGAAAAACTGTTTTTT.

V is TRBV7-9 and J is TRBJ2-1; possible D gene TRBD2, 7 bases. This CDR3 has 16 residues. In germline, CDR1 is SEHNR, CDR2 FQNEAQ (reference sequence). The V gene lost 5 bases and the J gene lost 2 bases, with 16 bases spanning the gap. The CDR3 protein is CASSLGGPGPYNEQFF. The DNA for the CDR3 is TGTGCCAGCAGCCTCGGGGGGCCGGGGCCCTACAATGAGCAGTTCTTC.

This chain uses TRBV10-2 with TRBJ2-2; D ambiguous. The CDR3 has 11 amino acids. Trimming took off 3 bases at V and 8 bases at J, with 4 bases between the two ends. CDR1 and CDR2 from the germline V gene are WSHSY and SAAADI. The CDR3 nucleotides are TGCGCCAGCAGTGATGGTGGGGAGCTGTTTTTT. It codes for CASSDGGELFF.

V and J are TRBV5-1 and TRBJ1-4; 8 bases align to TRBD1. Germline-derived CDR1 and CDR2 are SGHRS and YFSETQ. V gave up 5 bases and J gave up 3 bases; unmatched junction bases: 9. This CDR3 is built from 16 residues. This CDR3 is CASRGTGGGSNEKLFF. In DNA, the CDR3 is TGCGCCAGCAGAGGGACAGGCGGAGGATCTAATGAAAAACTGTTTTTT.

The V call is TRBV24-1, the J call TRBJ2-5; D remains ambiguous. V lost 1 base and J 4 bases, leaving 3 bases between the germline ends. Germline V gives CDR1 KGHDR, CDR2 SFDVKD. The CDR3 contains 12 residues. CDR3 in DNA: TGTGCCACCAGTGATTTAGGAGAGACCCAGTACTTC. Residues: CATSDLGETQYF.

V and J are TRBV9 and TRBJ1-4; 7 bases match TRBD1. The CDR3 loop spans 14 amino acids. The J segment lost 8 bases and the V segment lost 4 bases, leaving 8 bases of the junction unmatched. The germline CDR1 and CDR2 sequences are SGDLS and YYNGEE. This CDR3 reads CASSPRGQTEKLFF. As DNA, the CDR3 is TGTGCCAGCAGCCCCCGGGGACAGACAGAAAAACTGTTTTTT.

This clone was seen only once. V and J are TRBV7-9 and TRBJ1-2, with 9 bases that match TRBD1. The V and J ends lost 5 bases and 2 bases, in that order; junction bases with no gene match: 3. This CDR3 has 14 amino acids. Per the germline V gene, CDR1 is SEHNR and CDR2 is FQNEAQ (reference sequence). CDR3 loop: CASSVGQGNYGYTF. In nucleotides, the CDR3 is TGTGCCAGCAGCGTTGGACAGGGGAACTATGGCTACACCTTC.